The rows below give T cell receptor beta chains drawn from one sample of a study of response to subunit inactivated influenza vaccine. MiXCR was run by TCRdb on the RT-PCR reads, yielding one entry per CDR3 protein. The sample holds 750,000 to 850,000 distinct CDR3 sequences, approximately 17% seen once. The sequencing used PBMCs from blood, collected 5 to 6 days after vaccination. The receptors here all came from a man aged 50-59 years who received an inactivated influenza vaccine. The conserved cysteine and the conserved F or W are not part of the CDR3 here.

j_call,v_call,cdr3_aa
TRBJ2-7,TRBV24-1,ASYEQY
TRBJ2-7,TRBV29-1,SVTRGYEQY
TRBJ2-5,TRBV9,ASSSSGAGETQY
TRBJ2-3,TRBV7-2,ASGTQTTDTQY
TRBJ2-2,TRBV7-2,ASSFRDTPFLRLF
TRBJ1-1,TRBV6-2/TRBV6-3,ASSYSPGDRHTEAF
TRBJ2-6,TRBV20-1,SASGTSAIGANVLT
TRBJ2-1,TRBV28,ASLISPTSGEQF
TRBJ2-1,TRBV12-5,ASGLGQVNNEQF
TRBJ2-1,TRBV5-1,ASSLDPGQGNNEQF
TRBJ2-1,TRBV5-1,ASSLAGVGYNEQF
TRBJ1-6,TRBV7-9,ASSFSGASRDSPLH
TRBJ1-5,TRBV6-2/TRBV6-3,ASSMTGGGRGPQH
TRBJ2-7,TRBV19,ASSLFLTSYEQY
TRBJ2-2,TRBV7-2,ASSLVAGGSGELF
TRBJ1-5,TRBV5-5,ASSLAQH
TRBJ2-1,TRBV11-2,ASSLSRSGREQF
TRBJ2-1,TRBV20-1,SANGVGSYNEQF
TRBJ2-4,TRBV4-3,ASRATRRANLAKNIQY
TRBJ2-1,TRBV4-1,ASSIKSGRNNEQF
TRBJ2-3,TRBV29-1,SVERGTSAADTQY
TRBJ2-5,TRBV7-9,ASSGRGRRETQY
TRBJ2-5,TRBV7-9,ASSLGGGVQETQY
TRBJ2-7,TRBV12-3/TRBV12-4,ASSLGLALT
TRBJ1-3,TRBV10-3,AIRGTESGNTIY
TRBJ2-3,TRBV20-1,SARRGTSGAATQY
TRBJ2-7,TRBV5-1,ASSLEGTRNEQY
TRBJ2-2,TRBV16,ASSETSTGELF
TRBJ2-1,TRBV18,ASSPPSGRAQF
TRBJ2-7,TRBV7-6,ASSLSRTGYEQY
TRBJ2-7,TRBV4-1,ASSQGQLSSYEQY
TRBJ2-7,TRBV27,ASSFEGGLVYEQY
TRBJ2-7,TRBV28,ASSPRGYRYEQY
TRBJ1-2,TRBV6-5,ASKGGFGNYGYT
TRBJ2-5,TRBV29-1,SVWRDQETQY
TRBJ2-3,TRBV7-9,ASSLDGLATDTQY
TRBJ2-7,TRBV10-3,AIRGREHHEQY
TRBJ2-7,TRBV4-3,ASSQDLPPLMGGVSYEQY
TRBJ1-2,TRBV20-1,SARDTTYGYT
TRBJ2-7,TRBV12-3/TRBV12-4,ASSFSGSLGEQY
TRBJ2-5,TRBV6-1,ASRLGGKETQY
TRBJ2-5,TRBV9,ASSPEGASRETQY
TRBJ2-7,TRBV20-1,SARDQRGGYEQY
TRBJ2-1,TRBV24-1,ATSQGVAQF
TRBJ2-1,TRBV7-9,ASSLGRERDNEQF
TRBJ2-1,TRBV24-1,ATSVGLATSYNEQF
TRBJ2-7,TRBV4-3,ASSQDFTTYEQY
TRBJ1-4,TRBV4-3,ASSQDAQGAGEKLF
TRBJ2-1,TRBV7-2,ASSLESFQEQF
TRBJ2-5,TRBV12-3/TRBV12-4,ASSPRTRQTQY
TRBJ1-1,TRBV6-2/TRBV6-3,ASRYTTVNTEAF
TRBJ2-1,TRBV5-5,ASSLVLGAMLEQF